This TCR beta chain was documented in a study of neoadjuvant anti-PD-1 for oral cavity cancer. Study information: Patients without progression got a fourth dose around day 43.

This clone was counted only a few times. CDR1 and CDR2 (germline): SGDLS, YYNGEE. This CDR3 is built from 13 residues. V was pared by 3 bases and J by 4 bases, with 11 bases between. This table comes from immunoSEQ multiplex PCR, and its TCRdb copy is limited to in-frame clones, with some not included. The sample yields 15,000 to 20,000 clones, 60% to 80% seen once. The gene calls are TRBV9 and TRBJ2-7, with TRBD1 as a possible D gene (6 bases). The material was PBMCs, obtained before nivolumab (anti-PD-1) treatment. The source is a person aged 35 to 85 with oral cavity squamous cell carcinoma. The CDR3 is CASSDLTGYEQYF. CDR3 sequence (DNA): TGTGCCAGCAGCGATCTCACAGGGTACGAGCAGTACTTC.